The 17 T cell receptor beta chains given below trace back to one sample, sequenced in a study of blood T cell repertoires in COVID-19. Libraries were prepared by immunoSEQ multiplex PCR; TCRdb keeps only in-frame clonotypes and omits some of them. The top ten clones hold approximately 21% of a sample with under 200,000 clones, 70% to 90% of them seen once. Source material: peripheral blood. These receptors originate from a man aged 55 to 70 with active or convalescent COVID-19.

The rearrangement links TRBV7-9 to TRBJ1-4; TRBD1 matches at 7 bases. The CDR3 extends over 17 amino acids. V gave up 5 bases and J gave up 0 bases; unmatched junction bases: 9. CDR1 and CDR2 from the germline V gene are SEHNR and FQNEAQ (reference sequence). CDR3 DNA sequence: TGTGCCAGCAGCCGCAGGACAGGCGATGCAACTAATGAAAAACTGTTTTTT. Translating it yields CASSRRTGDATNEKLFF.

This chain connects TRBV6-5 to TRBJ1-5; 10 bases align to TRBD1. Germline V gene sequence: CDR1 MNHEY, CDR2 SVGAGI. The CDR3 length is 15 residues. With 4 bases clipped from V and 7 bases from J, the junction kept 7 bases outside the gene matches. CDR3 region: CASSSGTGEYQPQHF. CDR3 nucleotides: TGTGCCAGCAGTTCCGGGACAGGGGAGTACCAGCCCCAGCATTTT.

The chain couples TRBV29-1 to TRBJ1-2; D call uncertain. Germline V gene data show CDR1 as SQVTM and CDR2 as ANQGSEA. Trimming pared 8 bases from V and 0 bases from J, leaving 13 bases between. The CDR3 covers 13 residues. The CDR3 loop reads CSSTGSANYGYTF. CDR3 nucleotides: TGCAGCAGCACGGGGTCCGCTAACTATGGCTACACCTTC.

V usage is TRBV9 and J usage is TRBJ2-3; 11 bases align to TRBD2. The CDR3 runs 17 residues. The trim removed 3 bases at V and 0 bases at J, leaving 6 bases unmatched. Germline CDR1 and CDR2: SGDLS and YYNGEE. CDR3 nucleotide sequence: TGTGCCAGCAGCGAAAAACTAGCGGGGGCCAGCACAGATACGCAGTATTTT. Translating gives CASSEKLAGASTDTQYF.

This clone was seen just once. The chain is built from TRBV2 and TRBJ1-1; tentative D call: TRBD1 (6 bases). Trimming took 5 bases from V and 11 from J, leaving 12 bases between them. The CDR3 consists of 11 residues. CDR1 is SNHLY and CDR2 is FYNNEI in the germline V gene. The CDR3 bases are TGTGCCAGCAGTCAGGGGCCCAAGGCTTTCTTT. This gives the protein CASSQGPKAFF.

The chain is built from TRBV27 and TRBJ1-1; the D gene is possibly TRBD1 (6 bases). CDR3 length equals 13 residues. Germline V gene data show CDR1 as MNHEY and CDR2 as SMNVEV (reference sequence). V was shortened by 8 bases and J by 5 bases, with 15 bases between the two germline ends. The CDR3 DNA is TGTGCCAGCTCAACAGGGTTTCGGACTGAAGCTTTCTTT. It encodes CASSTGFRTEAFF.

This CDR3 reads CAISESGTGVHEQYF. The CDR3 coding sequence is TGTGCCATCAGTGAGTCGGGAACCGGGGTGCACGAGCAGTACTTC. The J gene is TRBJ2-7, the V gene TRBV10-3; D perhaps matches TRBD2 (5 bases). CDR3 length: 15 amino acids. Looked up from germline, CDR1 is ENHRY and CDR2 is SYGVKD. V dropped 0 bases and J dropped 5 bases, with 14 bases sitting between them.

This clone is a singleton in its sample. V usage is TRBV4-2 and J usage is TRBJ1-3; 8 bases line up with TRBD1. The V and J ends lost 0 bases and 4 bases, in that order; junction bases with no gene match: 5. The CDR3 has 16 residues. Germline CDR1 LGHNA, CDR2 YNFKEQ. This CDR3 reads CASSQEAGQGGNTIYF. In nucleotides, the CDR3 is TGTGCCAGCAGCCAAGAGGCCGGACAGGGCGGAAACACCATATATTTT.

In DNA form, the CDR3 reads TGTGCCAGCAGCTCAGCCGGGACAGGGGGCCGGGGAGCTAACTATGGCTACACCTTC. It yields the protein CASSSAGTGGRGANYGYTF. V usage is TRBV7-9 and J usage is TRBJ1-2; 12 bases fit TRBD1. In germline, CDR1 is SEHNR, CDR2 FQNEAQ (reference sequence). This CDR3 contains 19 residues. V gave up 4 bases and J gave up 0 bases; unmatched junction bases: 12. Combining the CDR3 with reference TRBV7-9 and TRBJ1-2 gives the whole variable domain DTGVSQNPRHKITKRGQNVTFRCDPISEHNRLYWYRQTLGQGPEFLTYFQNEAQLEKSRLLSDRFSAERPKGSFSTLEIQRTEQGDSAMYLCASSSAGTGGRGANYGYTFGSGTRLTVV.

This chain links TRBV5-1 with TRBJ2-2; a possible D gene is TRBD1 (8 bases). Per germline, CDR1 SGHRS and CDR2 YFSETQ. V lost 4 bases and J lost 5, with 18 bases in between. CDR3 size: 16 residues. The CDR3 nucleotides read TGCGCCAGCAGCAGCCCTGAACAGGGGGGGACCGGGGAGCTGTTTTTT. It specifies CASSSPEQGGTGELFF.

J is TRBJ1-5 and V is TRBV6-5; TRBD1 might be the D (5 bases). The CDR3 covers 14 residues. The germline V gene has CDR1 MNHEY and CDR2 SVGAGI. Trimming pared 6 bases from V and 0 bases from J, leaving 9 bases between. The CDR3 nucleotides are TGTGCCAGCAGCAGGGCCTATAGCAATCAGCCCCAGCATTTT. Its protein product is CASSRAYSNQPQHF.

The rearrangement joins TRBV5-1 to TRBJ1-1; D gene ambiguous. V shed 4 bases and J shed 4 bases, with 17 bases lying between them. Germline CDR1 SGHRS, CDR2 YFSETQ. CDR3 length: 15 residues. CDR3 loop: CASSQQSFSSTEAFF. In DNA, the CDR3 is TGCGCCAGCAGCCAACAAAGTTTCTCCTCCACTGAAGCTTTCTTT.

The CDR3 sequence is CASSLGVRADTDTQYF. The CDR3 DNA is TGTGCCAGCAGCTTGGGCGTGCGGGCAGACACAGATACGCAGTATTTT. The rearrangement uses TRBV5-6 and TRBJ2-3, with D possibly being TRBD2 (5 bases). Looked up from germline, CDR1 is SGHDT and CDR2 is YYEEEE. The germline V and J ends were trimmed by 0 bases and 2 bases, with 13 bases remaining between them. The CDR3 runs to 16 residues.

The J gene is TRBJ1-5, the V gene TRBV4-2; D may be TRBD1 (6 bases). Germline V gene lookup returns CDR1 LGHNA and CDR2 YNFKEQ. This CDR3 has 15 amino acids. Trimming shortened V by 2 bases and J by 6 bases, and 14 bases separated the two germline ends. Here the CDR3 DNA reads TGTGCCAGCAGCCAAAATTACAGGGACGGTCAGCCCCAGCATTTT. Translated, it gives CASSQNYRDGQPQHF.

The J gene is TRBJ2-1, the V gene TRBV7-2; unclear D gene. The CDR3 has 13 residues. Germline CDR1 and CDR2: SGHTA and FQGNSA. Between the trimmed V and J ends, which lost 0 bases and 7 bases, there was a span of 7 bases. The CDR3 region is CASSLALVNEQFF. The CDR3 DNA is TGTGCCAGCAGCTTAGCTTTAGTAAATGAGCAGTTCTTC.

The chain employs TRBV6-5 and TRBJ1-2; D gene ambiguous. From germline, CDR1 is MNHEY and CDR2 SVGAGI. CDR3 length: 13 amino acids. The V end lost 7 bases, the J end lost 3 bases, and 12 bases lay between the germline ends. This CDR3 is CASTGTADYGYTF. The CDR3 bases are TGTGCCAGCACCGGAACGGCGGACTATGGCTACACCTTC.

This sequence joins TRBV9 and TRBJ1-3; D gene unclear. The CDR3 totals 14 residues. Germline-derived CDR1 and CDR2 are SGDLS and YYNGEE. V was pared by 2 bases and J by 0 bases, with 6 bases between. The CDR3 loop reads CASSVVSSGNTIYF. The CDR3 DNA follows: TGTGCCAGCAGCGTCGTTAGCTCTGGAAACACCATATATTTT.